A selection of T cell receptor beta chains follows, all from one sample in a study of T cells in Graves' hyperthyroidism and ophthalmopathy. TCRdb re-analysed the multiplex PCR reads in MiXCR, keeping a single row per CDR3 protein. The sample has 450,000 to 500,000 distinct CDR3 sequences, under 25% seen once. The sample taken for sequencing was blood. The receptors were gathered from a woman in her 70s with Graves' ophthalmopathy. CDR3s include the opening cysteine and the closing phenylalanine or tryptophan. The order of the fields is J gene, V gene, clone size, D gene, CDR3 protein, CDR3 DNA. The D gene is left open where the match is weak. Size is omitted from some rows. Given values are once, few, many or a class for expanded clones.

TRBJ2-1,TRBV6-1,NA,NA,CASRPFAGAGFNEQFF,TGTGCCAGCAGGCCTTTTGCGGGGGCGGGGTTCAATGAGCAGTTCTTC
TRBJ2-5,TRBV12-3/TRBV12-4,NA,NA,CASSLGDGQTQYF,TGTGCCAGCAGTTTGGGGGACGGACAGACCCAGTACTTC
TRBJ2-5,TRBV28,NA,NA,CASSAEKKTEYF,TGTGCCAGCAGTGCCGAAAAGAAAACGGAGTACTTC
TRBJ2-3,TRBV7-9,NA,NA,CASSSGDTVGDTQYF,TGTGCCAGCAGCTCGGGGGACACTGTCGGAGATACGCAGTATTTT
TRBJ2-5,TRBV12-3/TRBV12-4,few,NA,CASSFGRYETQYF,TGTGCCAGCAGTTTCGGCCGCTACGAGACCCAGTACTTC
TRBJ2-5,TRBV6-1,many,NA,CASSVPLPSGETQYF,TGTGCCAGCAGTGTGCCCCTTCCCTCAGGGGAGACCCAGTACTTC
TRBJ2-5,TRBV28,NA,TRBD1,CASSVQPGQGAGYF,TGTGCCAGCAGTGTCCAGCCGGGACAGGGGGCCGGGTACTTC
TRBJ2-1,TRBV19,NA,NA,CASRNTDEQFF,TGTGCCAGTAGGAACACCGATGAGCAGTTCTTC
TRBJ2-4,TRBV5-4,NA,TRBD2,CASSFSGSIQYF,TGTGCCAGCAGCTTTAGCGGGAGCATTCAGTACTTC
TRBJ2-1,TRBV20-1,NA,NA,CSAMTEQLQSYNEQFF,TGCAGTGCTATGACTGAACAGCTCCAATCCTACAATGAGCAGTTCTTC
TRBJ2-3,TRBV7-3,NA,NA,CASSPYSTSTDTQYF,TGTGCCAGCAGCCCGTACAGTACTAGCACAGATACGCAGTATTTT
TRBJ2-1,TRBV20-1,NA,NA,CSASPYTGTYNGQFF,TGCAGTGCTAGCCCCTATACGGGGACCTACAATGGGCAGTTCTTC
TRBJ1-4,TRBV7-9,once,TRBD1,CASSSTGGLSEKLFF,TGTGCCAGCAGCTCAACAGGGGGCTTAAGTGAAAAACTGTTTTTT
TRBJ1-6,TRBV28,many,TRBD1,CASSYQDRRHSPLHF,TGTGCCAGCAGCTATCAGGACAGGCGACATTCACCCCTCCACTTT
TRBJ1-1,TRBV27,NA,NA,CASSLRQWGGTVAFF,TGTGCCAGCAGTTTGAGACAGTGGGGCGGCACTGTAGCTTTCTTT
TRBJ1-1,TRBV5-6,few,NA,CASSLVWNPNTEAFF,TGTGCCAGCAGCTTGGTTTGGAACCCGAACACTGAAGCTTTCTTT
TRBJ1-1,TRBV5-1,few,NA,CASRSQTNTEAFF,TGCGCCAGCAGGTCTCAGACGAACACTGAAGCTTTCTTT
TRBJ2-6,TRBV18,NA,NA,CASSPPWAGANVLTF,TGTGCCAGCTCACCACCCTGGGCCGGGGCCAACGTCCTGACTTTC
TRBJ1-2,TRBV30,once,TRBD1,CAWSAGQGARGYTF,TGTGCCTGGAGTGCGGGACAGGGGGCGAGGGGCTACACCTTC
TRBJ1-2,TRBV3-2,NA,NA,CASSHQPRQRNYGYTF,TGTGCCAGCAGCCATCAACCTCGACAGCGGAACTATGGCTACACCTTC
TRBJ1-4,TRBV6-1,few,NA,CASSSTFTATNEKLFF,TGTGCCAGCAGTTCCACATTCACAGCAACTAATGAAAAACTGTTTTTT
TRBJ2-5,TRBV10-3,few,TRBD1,CATRTGGETQYF,TGTGCCACCCGGACAGGGGGAGAGACCCAGTACTTC
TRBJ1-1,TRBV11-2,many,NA,CASSLGGQRNTEAFF,TGTGCCAGCAGCTTAGGCGGACAGAGGAACACTGAAGCTTTCTTT
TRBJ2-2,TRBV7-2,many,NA,CASSWRAAPNTGELFF,TGTGCCAGCAGCTGGCGGGCAGCACCGAACACCGGGGAGCTGTTTTTT
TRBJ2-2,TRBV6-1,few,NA,CASTQGVSTGELFF,TGTGCCAGCACTCAGGGAGTTTCGACCGGGGAGCTGTTTTTT
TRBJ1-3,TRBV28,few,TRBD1,CASSPRQGGNTIYF,TGTGCCAGTTCGCCGCGACAGGGTGGAAACACCATATATTTT
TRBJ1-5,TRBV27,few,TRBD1,CASSTQGAFGQPQHF,TGTGCCAGCAGCACACAGGGGGCGTTTGGTCAGCCCCAGCATTTT
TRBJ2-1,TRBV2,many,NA,CASSERTHRVNEQFF,TGTGCCAGCAGTGAACGAACTCACCGGGTCAATGAGCAGTTCTTC
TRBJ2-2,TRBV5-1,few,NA,CASSLTETGELFF,TGCGCCAGCAGCTTGACAGAGACCGGGGAGCTGTTTTTT
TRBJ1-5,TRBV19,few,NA,CASSNVRSYSNQPQHF,TGTGCCAGTAGTAACGTCAGGAGTTATAGCAATCAGCCCCAGCATTTT
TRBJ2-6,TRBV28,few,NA,CASSSTATGANVLTF,TGTGCCAGCAGTTCGACAGCCACCGGGGCCAACGTCCTGACTTTC
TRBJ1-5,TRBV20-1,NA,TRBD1,CSARQGPQPQHF,TGCAGTGCCCGACAGGGCCCTCAGCCCCAGCATTTT
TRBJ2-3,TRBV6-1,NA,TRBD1,CASRDRGRLDTQYF,TGTGCCAGCCGAGACAGGGGGCGCTTAGATACGCAGTATTTT
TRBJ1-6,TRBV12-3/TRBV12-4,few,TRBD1,CASSFRGGNNNSPLHF,TGTGCCAGCAGTTTTAGAGGGGGCAACAATAATTCACCCCTCCACTTT
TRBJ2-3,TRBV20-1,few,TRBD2,CSARDLLASVPGDTQYF,TGCAGTGCTAGAGATCTACTAGCGTCAGTACCGGGAGATACGCAGTATTTT
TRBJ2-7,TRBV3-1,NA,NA,CASSQDSGILTYEQYF,TGTGCCAGCAGCCAAGATTCAGGGATTCTTACCTACGAGCAGTACTTC
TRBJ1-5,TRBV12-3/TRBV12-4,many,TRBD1,CASSPDRVWQPQHF,TGTGCCAGCAGCCCCGACAGGGTGTGGCAGCCCCAGCATTTT
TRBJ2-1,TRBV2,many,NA,CASSAGTYNEQFF,TGTGCCAGCAGCGCCGGGACCTACAATGAGCAGTTCTTC
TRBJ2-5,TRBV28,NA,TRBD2,CASRPSGRAGRETQYF,TGTGCCAGCAGACCTAGCGGGAGGGCCGGAAGAGAGACCCAGTACTTC
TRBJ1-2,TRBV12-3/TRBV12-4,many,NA,CASSLALYGYTF,TGTGCCAGCAGTTTAGCCCTGTATGGCTACACCTTC
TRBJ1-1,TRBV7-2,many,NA,CASSPRRTQTPEAFF,TGTGCCAGCAGCCCCCGACGGACCCAAACACCTGAAGCTTTCTTT
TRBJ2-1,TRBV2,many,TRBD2,CASRGLAGIYNEQFF,TGTGCCAGCAGAGGACTAGCGGGAATTTACAATGAGCAGTTCTTC
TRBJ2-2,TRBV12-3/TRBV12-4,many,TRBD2,CASSLGSGTNTGELFF,TGTGCCAGCAGTTTAGGGAGCGGGACGAACACCGGGGAGCTGTTTTTT
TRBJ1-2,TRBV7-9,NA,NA,CASSLVAGYGYTF,TGTGCCAGCAGCTTAGTAGCGGGCTATGGCTACACCTTC
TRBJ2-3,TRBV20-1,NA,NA,CSATPVWGTDTQYF,TGCAGTGCTACTCCGGTCTGGGGCACAGATACGCAGTATTTT
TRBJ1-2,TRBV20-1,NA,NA,CSAIEGQTGYTF,TGCAGTGCTATTGAGGGGCAAACTGGCTACACCTTC
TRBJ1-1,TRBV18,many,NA,CASSPNRVTEAFF,TGTGCCAGCTCACCGAACAGGGTGACTGAAGCTTTCTTT
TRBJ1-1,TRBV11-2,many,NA,CASEGPTEAFF,TGTGCCAGCGAGGGGCCTACTGAAGCTTTCTTT
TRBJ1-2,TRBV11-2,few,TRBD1,CASSLEGRGRGDFTF,TGTGCCAGCAGCTTAGAGGGCAGGGGGCGCGGGGATTTCACCTTC
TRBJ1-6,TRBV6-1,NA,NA,CASRMSGSPLHF,TGTGCCAGCAGAATGAGCGGTTCACCCCTCCACTTT
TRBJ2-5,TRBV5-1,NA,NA,CASSPGLLGQETQYF,TGCGCCAGCAGCCCAGGACTGCTCGGGCAAGAGACCCAGTACTTC
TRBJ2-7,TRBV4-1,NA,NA,CASSRTGTEYEQYF,TGCGCCAGCAGCCGGACCGGGACCGAATACGAGCAGTACTTC
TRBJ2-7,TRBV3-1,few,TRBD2,CASSQAPSGHVPYEQYF,TGTGCCAGCAGCCAAGCTCCTAGCGGGCACGTTCCCTACGAGCAGTACTTC